The present T cell receptor (beta chain) was sequenced within a study of identical twins (dated by TCRdb to about 2016). Regarding the complete study: To test whether fetal clonotypes persist, the study used deep sequencing on TCR alpha and beta repertoires from monozygotic twins, unrelated adults of various ages, and cord blood. To rule out contamination, the twin experiments were replicated at different times with different library preparation protocols.

Results the study describes overall, beyond this receptor: Fewer insertions were carried by abundant cord blood beta clonotypes; a weaker similar trend was observed in young adult naive repertoires, while no such trend was observed in memory repertoires. Because the same donors could not be followed over many years, conclusions were based on cross-sectional statistical analysis. Zero-insertion analyses could be partly confounded by invariant T cells such as MAIT and iNKT, although diverse VJ usage argued against such confounding for most clonotypes. The excess sharing between twins in beta out-of-frame sequences was weaker because fewer shared sequences reduced the signal-to-noise ratio. Recombination models systematically underestimated out-of-frame TCR alpha sharing in monozygotic twins but agreed with sharing between unrelated individuals. Out-of-frame TCR alpha sequences shared between twins showed an excess of low generation-probability sequences compared with coincidental sharing between unrelated individuals.

Libraries were built with 5' RACE. TCRdb names Illumina HiSeq 2000 as the instrument used. A universal primer binding site was added through template switching, and the final cDNA carried a unique molecular identifier so that TCR cDNA molecules could be counted accurately. First-strand cDNA for TCR alpha and beta chains was synthesized from specific primers in the conserved constant-segment region. To control for contamination, every cDNA library was double barcoded, receiving both a SMART-Mk sample barcode and Illumina barcodes. Two successive PCR steps introduced TruSeq adapter sequences along with Illumina sample barcodes. The TCR alpha and beta cDNA libraries were sequenced on the Illumina HiSeq platform using custom primers. The study's processing was this. Unique molecular identifiers were extracted from raw reads with MiGEC, and CDR3 positions were determined with MiXCR. For each individual, recombination models were inferred using an EM algorithm with the repgenHMM and IGoR tools. The analysis of shared clonotypes was done with the tcR package in R, with sharing normalized by the product of cloneset sizes. To study raw recombination free of thymic and clonal selection effects, out-of-frame nonproductive sequences were analyzed. The public reads were run again by TCRdb, first through fastp at Q25 and then through MiXCR, and only productive beta chains were kept. One record per CDR3 amino acid sequence lists the most common genes and DNA. None of the V and J calls come from the authors' own analysis; TCRdb made them. Counted in this sample were approximately 680,000 distinct CDR3 sequences; around 7.4% of them appeared once. Jointly, the top ten make up roughly 1.6% of the sample.

The trim is 4 bases for V and 2 bases for J, with a gap of 15 bases between the germline ends. Spanning cysteine to phenylalanine, the CDR3 consists of 16 amino acids. Only the CDR3 DNA stays, 48 bases, in frame from base 1. CDR1 and CDR2 were assigned from the germline V gene as MGHRA and YSYEKL. All donors were healthy Caucasians. Three pairs of female monozygotic twins, all aged 18 to 29 years, made up the twin cohort. RNA for TCR libraries was isolated from peripheral blood mononuclear cells. The sample holds many counts of this clonotype. Its target antigen remains unknown. Base qualities were left out, and no much larger clone turns up one base away. These records were also assigned to another study, of yellow fever vaccine responses in identical twins. As the second study states: According to the authors, in identical twins the way T cells responded to vaccination appeared partly convergent and partly personalized. In identical twins, the study followed T cell clones that responded to the vaccine with precision.

The clonotype was recovered from a young woman in good health. The sequenced sample consisted of PBMCs. The sequence joins TRBV4-1 to TRBJ1-5; matching of 6 bases hints at TRBD1 as the D gene. At the DNA level, the sequence is TGCGCCAGCAGCCCACAGGGACTTTATGGCAATCAGCCCCAGCATTTT. It translates as CASSPQGLYGNQPQHF.